This T cell receptor beta chain is drawn from a study of blood T cells in healthy people across ages. On the study more broadly: Per every two T cells, about one barcoded beta molecule was captured by template switching.

About this clonotype itself: Antigen specificity is unknown.

Study results and caveats: Since the PBMCs were unsorted, naive and antigen-experienced cells could not be conclusively compared.

Then a second PCR, running about 6 to 12 cycles, was carried out with a sample-barcoded 5' primer and a J-beta primer mix. Using its own MiXCR run on the 5' RACE reads, TCRdb lists one record per CDR3 protein. The data show approximately 960,000 distinct CDR3 sequences, 25% to 30% seen once. Unmatched junction bases numbered 11, after V lost 3 bases and J lost 4 bases. This CDR3 comprises 16 residues. Germline V gene sequence: CDR1 SGHRS, CDR2 YFSETQ. The same data also contributed to another study, on T cells of mothers and their children. According to that study: Each child gave a few million TCR beta CDR3 reads (each mother, over 8.5 million). Detection of persistent microchimeric T cell clones did not occur.

The TCR was taken from a woman in her 40s in good health. The sample comprised blood. The chain employs TRBV5-1 and TRBJ1-1; 8 positions agree with TRBD1. CDR3 coding DNA: TGCGCCAGCAGCTCTCAGGGGGCGAGGAAGGGCACTGAAGCTTTCTTT. Protein: CASSSQGARKGTEAFF. Supplemented by reference TRBV5-1 and TRBJ1-1, the full variable domain reads KAGVTQTPRYLIKTRGQQVTLSCSPISGHRSVSWYQQTPGQGLQFLFEYFSETQRNKGNFPGRFSGRQFSNSRSEMNVSTLELGDSALYLCASSSQGARKGTEAFFGQGTRLTVV.